What follows is one TCR beta chain and its context. The antigen remains undetermined. The V gene's germline CDR1 is GTSNPN and CDR2 SVGIG (reference sequence). V was pared by 1 base and J by 5 bases, with 13 bases of the junction left unmatched. The CDR3 is 16 amino acids. The investigators split CD4+ cells into a CD45RA+ naive subset and a CD45RA-negative memory subset. This specimen belongs to a study of shared clonotypes between healthy human individuals. General study findings and limits: Memory subsets generally showed smaller estimated richness than naive subsets did. Clonotypes shared by all four sorted-subset donors had higher generation probabilities than non-shared clonotypes.

Sorted-subset replicate PCRs used roughly 210 ng of genomic DNA. This amount corresponded to approximately 30,000 T cell genomes. The protocol was immunoSEQ multiplex PCR, while the TCRdb copy is restricted to in-frame clones and leaves out a portion. The top ten hold approximately 0.37% of the sample, which has 2 million to 2.5 million clones, approximately 93% seen once. Input material: naive CD4+ T cells from PBMCs. Subset here: CD45RA+ positively selected. The chain combines TRBV30 with TRBJ2-7; 8 bases agree with TRBD1. This sequence was found in a man in his late teens or twenties in good health. Some clones in this sample may be carry-over from other donors' samples. CDR3 sequence: CAWSERGTGAPHEQYF. The CDR3 bases are TGTGCCTGGAGTGAAAGGGGGACAGGTGCACCCCACGAGCAGTACTTC.